This entry features one T cell receptor beta chain sequence. The CDR3 contains 14 residues. The V gene lost 9 bases and the J gene lost 2 bases, with 17 bases spanning the gap. Germline values: CDR1 MDHEN, CDR2 SYDVKM. Repertoires were generated with immunoSEQ multiplex PCR, while TCRdb's copy carries only in-frame clones and drops some. The data show more than 85,000 clones, 91% seen once. This record comes from a study of OX40 agonist ivuxolimab in advanced cancers. Study overall: A history of anti-PD-1, anti-PD-L1 or anti-CTLA-4 therapy was acceptable, and approximately 39% had some.

The source is an adult with an advanced solid tumor such as melanoma, head and neck, liver or kidney cancer. Sequencing was performed on CD4+ or CD8+ T cells sorted from blood, taken in a trial of the OX40 agonist ivuxolimab. The J gene is TRBJ2-7, the V gene TRBV28, with a tentative D call TRBD1 (6 bases). CDR3 loop: CASSPGTMTYEQYF. CDR3 sequence (DNA): TGTGCCAGTAGCCCCGGGACAATGACCTACGAGCAGTACTTC. The variable domain in full, completed from reference TRBV28 and TRBJ2-7, reads DVKVTQSSRYLVKRTGEKVFLECVQDMDHENMFWYRQDPGLGLRLIYFSYDVKMKEKGDIPEGYSVSREKKERFSLILESASTNQTSMYLCASSPGTMTYEQYFGPGTRLTVT.